Listed here is a single T cell receptor (beta chain). Other DNA sequences in the same sample also yield this CDR3. This specimen comes from a study of blood T cell repertoires in COVID-19. V was clipped by 0 bases and J by 5 bases, with 19 bases between them. The germline CDR1 and CDR2 sequences are LGHDT and YNNKEL (reference sequence). The CDR3 is 17 residues long. Method: immunoSEQ multiplex PCR; TCRdb's copy keeps in-frame clones and lacks some. The profile shows a few hundred thousand clones, roughly 87% of them singletons. The TCR sequence derives from a woman between 25 and 40 years old who had recovered from COVID-19. This chain connects TRBV3-1 (or the pseudogene TRBV3-2) to TRBJ1-2, with D possibly TRBD1 on 6 matching bases. The sequencing sample was made of PBMCs or T cells enriched from blood (not recorded which). Here the CDR3 DNA reads TGTGCCAGCAGCCAAGAGAGGCCCGCGGGGGCAGGGTATGGCTACACCTTC. Protein product: CASSQERPAGAGYGYTF.